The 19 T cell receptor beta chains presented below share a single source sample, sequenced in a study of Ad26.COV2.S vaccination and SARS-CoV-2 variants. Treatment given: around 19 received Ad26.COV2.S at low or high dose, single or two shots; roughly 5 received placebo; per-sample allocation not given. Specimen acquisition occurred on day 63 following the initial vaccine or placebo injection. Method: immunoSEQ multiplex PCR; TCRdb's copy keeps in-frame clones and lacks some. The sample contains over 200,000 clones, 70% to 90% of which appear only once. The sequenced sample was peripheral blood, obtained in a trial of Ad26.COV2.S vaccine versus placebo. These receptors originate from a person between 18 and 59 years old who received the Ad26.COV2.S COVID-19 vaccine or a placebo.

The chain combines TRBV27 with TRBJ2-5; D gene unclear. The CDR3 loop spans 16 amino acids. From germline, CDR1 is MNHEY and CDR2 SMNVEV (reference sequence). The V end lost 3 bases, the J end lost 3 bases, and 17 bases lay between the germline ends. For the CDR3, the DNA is TGTGCCAGCAGTTTCCGCCCCCCCGAAAGAAAAGAGACCCAGTACTTC. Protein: CASSFRPPERKETQYF.

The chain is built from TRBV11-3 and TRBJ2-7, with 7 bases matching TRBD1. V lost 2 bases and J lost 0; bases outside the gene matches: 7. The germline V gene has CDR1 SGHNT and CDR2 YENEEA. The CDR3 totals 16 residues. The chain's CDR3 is CASSLQARDSSYEQYF. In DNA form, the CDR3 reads TGTGCCAGCAGCTTACAAGCCCGGGACAGCTCCTACGAGCAGTACTTC.

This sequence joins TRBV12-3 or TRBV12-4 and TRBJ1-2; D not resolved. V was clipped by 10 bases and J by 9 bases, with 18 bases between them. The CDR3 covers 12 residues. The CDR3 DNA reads TGTGCCACCTCGGGGAGTGCCTTCAGCTACACCTTC. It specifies CATSGSAFSYTF.

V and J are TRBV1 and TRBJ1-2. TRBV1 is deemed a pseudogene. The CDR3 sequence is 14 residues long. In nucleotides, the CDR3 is TGCACCAGCAGCCAAGATCCGGCAGCCTATGGCTACACCTTC. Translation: CTSSQDPAAYGYTF.

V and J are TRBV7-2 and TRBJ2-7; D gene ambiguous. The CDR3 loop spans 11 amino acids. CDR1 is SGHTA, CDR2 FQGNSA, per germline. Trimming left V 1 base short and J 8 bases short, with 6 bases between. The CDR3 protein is CASSLGQKQYF. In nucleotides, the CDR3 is TGTGCCAGCAGCTTAGGCCAAAAGCAGTACTTC.

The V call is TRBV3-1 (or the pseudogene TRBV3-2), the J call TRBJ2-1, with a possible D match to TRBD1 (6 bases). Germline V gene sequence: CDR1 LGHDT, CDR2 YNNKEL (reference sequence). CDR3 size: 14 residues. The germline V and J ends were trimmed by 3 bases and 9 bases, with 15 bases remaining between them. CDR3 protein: CASSQATEGGEQFF. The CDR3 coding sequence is TGTGCCAGCAGCCAGGCAACAGAAGGGGGTGAGCAGTTCTTC.

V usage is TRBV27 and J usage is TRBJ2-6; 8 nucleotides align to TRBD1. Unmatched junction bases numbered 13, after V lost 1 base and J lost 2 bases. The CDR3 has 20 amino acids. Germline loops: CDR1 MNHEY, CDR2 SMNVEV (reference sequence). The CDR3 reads CASSLFDSRTGQPGANVLTF. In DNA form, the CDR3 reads TGTGCCAGCAGTTTATTCGACTCCAGGACAGGGCAACCTGGGGCCAACGTCCTGACTTTC. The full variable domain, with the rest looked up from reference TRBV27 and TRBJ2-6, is EAQVTQNPRYLITVTGKKLTVTCSQNMNHEYMSWYRQDPGLGLRQIYYSMNVEVTDKGDVPEGYKVSRKEKRNFPLILESPSPNQTSLYFCASSLFDSRTGQPGANVLTFGAGSRLTVL.

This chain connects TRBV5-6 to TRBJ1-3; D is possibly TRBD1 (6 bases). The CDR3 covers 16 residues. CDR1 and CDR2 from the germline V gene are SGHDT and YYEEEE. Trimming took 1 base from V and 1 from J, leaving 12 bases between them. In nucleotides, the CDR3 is TGTGCCAGCAGCTTGAGGGCAGGGGTATCTGGAAACACCATATATTTT. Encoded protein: CASSLRAGVSGNTIYF.

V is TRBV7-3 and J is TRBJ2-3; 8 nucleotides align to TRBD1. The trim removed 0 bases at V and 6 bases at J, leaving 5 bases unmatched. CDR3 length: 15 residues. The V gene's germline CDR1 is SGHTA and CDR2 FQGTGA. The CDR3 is CASSLTSQGADTQYF. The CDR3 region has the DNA TGTGCCAGCAGCTTAACTTCCCAGGGGGCCGATACGCAGTATTTT.

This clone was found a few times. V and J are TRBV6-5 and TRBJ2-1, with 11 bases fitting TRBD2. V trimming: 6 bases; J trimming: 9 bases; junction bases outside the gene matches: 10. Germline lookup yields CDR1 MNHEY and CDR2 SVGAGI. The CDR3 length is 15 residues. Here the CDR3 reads CASSHLAGGQGEQFF. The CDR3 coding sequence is TGTGCCAGCAGCCATCTAGCGGGGGGCCAAGGTGAGCAGTTCTTC.

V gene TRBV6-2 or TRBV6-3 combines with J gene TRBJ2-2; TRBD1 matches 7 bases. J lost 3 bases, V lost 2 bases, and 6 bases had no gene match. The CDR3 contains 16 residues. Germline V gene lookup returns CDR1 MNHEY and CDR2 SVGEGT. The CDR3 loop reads CASSYGTDYYTGELFF. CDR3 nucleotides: TGTGCCAGCAGTTACGGGACAGATTATTACACCGGGGAGCTGTTTTTT.

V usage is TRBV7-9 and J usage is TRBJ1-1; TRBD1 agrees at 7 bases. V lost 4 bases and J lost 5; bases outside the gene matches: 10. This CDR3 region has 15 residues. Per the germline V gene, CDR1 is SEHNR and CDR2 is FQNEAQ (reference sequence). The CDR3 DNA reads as TGTGCCAGCAGCTCGTCGGGACAGTACCTTACTGAAGCTTTCTTT. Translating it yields CASSSSGQYLTEAFF.

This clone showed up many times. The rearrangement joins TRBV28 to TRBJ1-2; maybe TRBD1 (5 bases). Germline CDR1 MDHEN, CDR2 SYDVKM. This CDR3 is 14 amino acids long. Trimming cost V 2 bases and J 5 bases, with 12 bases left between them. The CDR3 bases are TGTGCCAGCAGTTTACTGCAGGGCGGGTATGGCTACACCTTC. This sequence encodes CASSLLQGGYGYTF.

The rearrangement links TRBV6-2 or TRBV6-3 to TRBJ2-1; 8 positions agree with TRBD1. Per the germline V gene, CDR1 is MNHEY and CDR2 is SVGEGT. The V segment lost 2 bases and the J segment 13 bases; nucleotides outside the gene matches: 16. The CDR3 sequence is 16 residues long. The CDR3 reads CASSYPMLVGQGVQFF. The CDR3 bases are TGTGCCAGCAGTTACCCGATGCTGGTTGGACAGGGAGTACAGTTCTTC.

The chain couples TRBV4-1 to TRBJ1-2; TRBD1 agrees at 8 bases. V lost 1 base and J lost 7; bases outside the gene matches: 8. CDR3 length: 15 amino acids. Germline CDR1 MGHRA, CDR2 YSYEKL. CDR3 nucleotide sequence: TGCGCCAGCAGCCAAGCAAGGACAGGGTCTATTGGCTACACCTTC. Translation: CASSQARTGSIGYTF.

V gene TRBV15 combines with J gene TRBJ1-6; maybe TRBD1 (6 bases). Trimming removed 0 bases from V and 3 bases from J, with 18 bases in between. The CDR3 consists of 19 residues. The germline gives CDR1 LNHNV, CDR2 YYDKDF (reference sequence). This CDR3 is CATSRDLQGRSVYNSPLHF. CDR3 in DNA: TGTGCCACCAGCAGAGATCTTCAGGGGCGAAGCGTCTATAATTCACCCCTCCACTTT.

The CDR3 is CASSEGVITNYGYTF. CDR3 DNA sequence: TGTGCCAGCAGTGAAGGGGTTATAACCAACTATGGCTACACCTTC. V usage is TRBV6-1 and J usage is TRBJ1-2, with D unresolved. Germline CDR1 reads MNHNS; CDR2 reads SASEGT. The CDR3 runs to 15 residues. V was shortened by 1 base and J by 2 bases, with 11 bases between the two germline ends.

The CDR3 DNA reads as TGTGCCAGCACATCGGACAGGGCCCCCTACGAGCAGTACTTC. Amino acid sequence: CASTSDRAPYEQYF. V is TRBV5-4 and J is TRBJ2-7; 8 nucleotides line up with TRBD1. The ends lost 6 bases at V and 2 bases at J; junction bases unmatched: 7. The CDR3 totals 14 residues. The V gene's germline CDR1 is SGHNT and CDR2 YYREEE (reference sequence). Filled out from reference TRBV5-4 and TRBJ2-7, the complete variable domain reads ETGVTQSPTHLIKTRGQQVTLRCSSQSGHNTVSWYQQALGQGPQFIFQYYREEENGRGNFPPRFSGLQFPNYSSELNVNALELDDSALYLCASTSDRAPYEQYFGPGTRLTVT.

The CDR3, as DNA: TGTGCCAGTAGTGGAGTCTCGGGCAAAAACATTCAGTACTTC. Protein product: CASSGVSGKNIQYF. The rearrangement uses TRBV19 and TRBJ2-4, with D hard to call. The CDR3 totals 14 residues. Germline CDR1 LNHDA, CDR2 SQIVND (reference sequence). V lost 5 bases to trimming and J lost 3 bases, with 11 bases between them.